This TCR beta chain comes out of a study of blood T cells in healthy people across ages. Points from the study as a whole: There were more naive CD4+ cells and higher diversity in long-lived donors than in aged donors. Older age went with lower TCR beta diversity per million T cells, in a roughly linear way.

For this clonotype: No antigen is known for it.

This CDR3 comprises 16 residues. The J segment lost 7 bases and the V segment lost 6 bases, leaving 9 bases of the junction unmatched. In germline, CDR1 is MNHEY, CDR2 SMNVEV (reference sequence). Then a second PCR, running about 6 to 12 cycles, was carried out with a sample-barcoded 5' primer and a J-beta primer mix. MiXCR was run by TCRdb on the 5' RACE reads, yielding one entry per CDR3 protein. Among 700,000 or so distinct CDR3 sequences listed, about 20% were seen once. The material sequenced was blood. This clonotype was obtained from a man aged 65-85 years in good health. The genes are TRBV27 and TRBJ2-2, with TRBD1 matching over 12 bases. CDR3 loop: CASRYTGTGGGGELFF. The CDR3 nucleotides read TGTGCCAGCAGATATACCGGGACAGGGGGCGGCGGGGAGCTGTTTTTT.